The clone carrying this T cell receptor beta chain has more than one count but fewer than ten. What it binds is unknown. TCRdb re-called the reads through MiXCR, storing one row per CDR3 protein. The table has over 450,000 distinct CDR3 sequences, about 11% seen once. This sample was included in a study of T cell repertoires in cytomegalovirus infection. Study context: In public TCR beta signatures, there were indications of both CMV infection and matching HLA type. General study points: Based on cumulative public TCR beta family frequency, carriers of CMV plus the relevant HLA were identified. The ex vivo response showed dominance by HLA-C-restricted CMV-specific TCR beta clonotypes.

The receptor comes from a human donor in good health (CMV status not recorded). Some clones in this sample may be carry-over from other donors' samples. The sequenced sample was PBMCs.

For the CDR3, the DNA is TGCAGTGCTAGAGAAGTGAATCGAGGGCCTACATTCTTC. This codes for CSAREVNRGPTFF. This chain links TRBV20-1 with TRBJ2-1, with D tentatively TRBD2 (5 bases). The germline CDR1 and CDR2 sequences are DFQATT and SNEGSKA (reference sequence). CDR3 size: 13 residues. V lost 0 bases and J lost 16, with 19 bases in between.